A single TCR beta chain is shown here with its context. What it binds is unknown. Deletions cut 8 bases from V and 3 bases from J, with 11 bases between. This CDR3 is 13 amino acids long. Germline V gene data show CDR1 as SGHAT and CDR2 as FQNNGV. One entry per CDR3 protein results from TCRdb running MiXCR on the RT-PCR reads. The data show some 550,000 distinct CDR3 sequences, with 20% to 25% seen just once and 2.8% held by the top ten. The data stem from a study of response to subunit inactivated influenza vaccine. Notes on the study in general: Each seasonal influenza vaccination recruits few new T cells, the authors suggested.

This sample was also put to use in a study of T cells expressing NK-cell markers. In that study: A 5'RACE template switching approach incorporating UMIs was used to make TCR beta cDNA. Source material for TCR beta repertoires consisted of sorted CD3+CD56+NKG2C+, CD3+CD56+NKG2C- and CD3+CD56-NKG2C+ T cells.

The TCR was taken from a man between 50 and 59 years old who received an inactivated influenza vaccine. V is TRBV11-2 and J is TRBJ2-1; D perhaps matches TRBD2 (6 bases). The sample here was CD4+ T cells sorted from PBMCs, taken roughly 12 days after vaccination. The CDR3 nucleotides read TGTGCCAGCGGTAGCGGAATCTACAATGAGCAGTTCTTC. This encodes CASGSGIYNEQFF.